This T cell receptor (beta chain) was identified in a study of blood T cell repertoires in COVID-19. Across the study: Both acute and convalescent COVID-19 samples were obtained from the United States, Italy and Spain. Sample material is recorded as cDNA or gDNA derived from T cells, B-cell-depleted T cells, or PBMCs.

Under the authors' procedure: Amplifying reference gene primers gave estimates of nucleated cell counts. Profiled with immunoSEQ multiplex PCR; TCRdb holds only in-frame clones, not every one. V and J calls and clone size are as listed in that table; D and trimming were resolved from the DNA. The sample yields 60,000 to 85,000 clones, around 88% seen once. J was trimmed by 1 base and V by 4 bases; bases with no gene match: 9. Germline-derived CDR1 and CDR2 are KGHSH and LQKENI. The CDR3 extends over 17 amino acids. J is TRBJ1-2 and V is TRBV18; 10 nucleotides line up with TRBD1. This sequence originates from a woman older than 75 with active or convalescent COVID-19. Source material: peripheral blood. The CDR3 DNA follows: TGTGCCAGCTCACGAGGGACAGGGGCTGGGAGTAACTATGGCTACACCTTC. It codes for CASSRGTGAGSNYGYTF.